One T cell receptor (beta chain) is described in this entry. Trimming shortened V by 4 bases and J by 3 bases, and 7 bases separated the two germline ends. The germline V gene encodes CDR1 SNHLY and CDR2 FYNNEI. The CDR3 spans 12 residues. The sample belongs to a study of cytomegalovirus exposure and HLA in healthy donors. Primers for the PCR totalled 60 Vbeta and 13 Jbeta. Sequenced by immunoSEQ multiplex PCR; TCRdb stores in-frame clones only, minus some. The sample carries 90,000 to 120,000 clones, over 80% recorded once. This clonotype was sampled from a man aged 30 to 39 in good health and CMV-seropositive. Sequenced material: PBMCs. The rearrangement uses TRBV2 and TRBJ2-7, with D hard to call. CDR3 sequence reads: CASSVTSYEQYF. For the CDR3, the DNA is TGTGCCAGCAGTGTTACCAGCTACGAGCAGTACTTC.